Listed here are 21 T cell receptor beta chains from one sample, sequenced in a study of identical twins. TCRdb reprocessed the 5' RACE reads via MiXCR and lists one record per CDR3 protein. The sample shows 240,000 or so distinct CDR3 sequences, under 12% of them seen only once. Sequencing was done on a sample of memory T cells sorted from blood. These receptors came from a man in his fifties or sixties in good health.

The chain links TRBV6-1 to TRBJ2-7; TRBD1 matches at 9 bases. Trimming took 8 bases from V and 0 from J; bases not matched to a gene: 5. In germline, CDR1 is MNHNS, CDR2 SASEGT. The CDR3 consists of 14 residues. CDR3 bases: TGTGCCAGCGAGGGACAGGGACACTCCTACGAGCAGTACTTC. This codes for CASEGQGHSYEQYF.

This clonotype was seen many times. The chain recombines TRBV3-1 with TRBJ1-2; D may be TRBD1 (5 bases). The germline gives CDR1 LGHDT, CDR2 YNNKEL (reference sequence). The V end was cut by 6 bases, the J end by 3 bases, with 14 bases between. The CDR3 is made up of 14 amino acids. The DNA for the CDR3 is TGTGCCAGCAGTCGCCTAGACAGAGACTATGGCTACACCTTC. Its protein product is CASSRLDRDYGYTF. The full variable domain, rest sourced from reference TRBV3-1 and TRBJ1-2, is DTAVSQTPKYLVTQMGNDKSIKCEQNLGHDTMYWYKQDSKKFLKIMFSYNNKELIINETVPNRFSPKSPDKAHLNLHINSLELGDSAVYFCASSRLDRDYGYTFGSGTRLTVV.

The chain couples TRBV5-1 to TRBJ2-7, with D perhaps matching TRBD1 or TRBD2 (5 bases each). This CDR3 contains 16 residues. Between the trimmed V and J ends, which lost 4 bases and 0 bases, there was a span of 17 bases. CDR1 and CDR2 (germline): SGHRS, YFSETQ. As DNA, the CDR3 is TGCGCCAGCAGCCCCAGGGTTGGGACCAGCTCCTACGAGCAGTACTTC. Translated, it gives CASSPRVGTSSYEQYF.

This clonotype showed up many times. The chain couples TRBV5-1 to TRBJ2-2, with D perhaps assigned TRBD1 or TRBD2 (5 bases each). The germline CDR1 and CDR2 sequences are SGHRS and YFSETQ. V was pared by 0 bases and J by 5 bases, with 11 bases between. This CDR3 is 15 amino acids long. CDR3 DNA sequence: TGCGCCAGCAGCTTGGCTCTCGAGGGGACCGGGGAGCTGTTTTTT. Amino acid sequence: CASSLALEGTGELFF.

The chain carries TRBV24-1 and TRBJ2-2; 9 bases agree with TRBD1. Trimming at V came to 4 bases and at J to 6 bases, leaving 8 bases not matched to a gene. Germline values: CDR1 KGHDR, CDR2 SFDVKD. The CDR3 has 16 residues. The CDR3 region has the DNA TGTGCCACCAGTGAGGTGGGACAGGGCCTGGCCGGGGAGCTGTTTTTT. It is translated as CATSEVGQGLAGELFF.

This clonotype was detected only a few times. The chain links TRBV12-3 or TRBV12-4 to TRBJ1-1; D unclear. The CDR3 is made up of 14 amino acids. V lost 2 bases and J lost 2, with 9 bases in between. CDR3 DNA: TGTGCCAGCAGTTTACGTCTTGGTAACACTGAAGCTTTCTTT. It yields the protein CASSLRLGNTEAFF.

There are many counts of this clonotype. CDR3 nucleotide sequence: TGCGCCAGCAGAGGAGCTTCCTATGGCTACACCTTC. It codes for CASRGASYGYTF. This rearrangement joins TRBV5-1 to TRBJ1-2; D not certain. Germline-derived CDR1 and CDR2 are SGHRS and YFSETQ. The V gene lost 5 bases and the J gene lost 4 bases, with 9 bases spanning the gap. The CDR3 loop spans 12 amino acids.

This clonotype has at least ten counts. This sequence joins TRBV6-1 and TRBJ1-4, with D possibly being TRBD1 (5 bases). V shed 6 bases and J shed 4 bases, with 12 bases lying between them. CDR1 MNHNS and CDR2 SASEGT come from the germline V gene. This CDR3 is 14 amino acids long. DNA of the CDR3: TGTGCCAGCAGGGGACGGTCAATTAATGAAAAACTGTTTTTT. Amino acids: CASRGRSINEKLFF.

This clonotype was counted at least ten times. The CDR3 loop is CATSRGLAGVTDTQYF. In DNA, the CDR3 is TGTGCCACCAGCAGAGGTCTAGCGGGGGTCACAGATACGCAGTATTTT. V usage is TRBV15 and J usage is TRBJ2-3, with TRBD2 matching 10 bases. J gave up 2 bases and V 1 base, and 3 bases lay outside the gene matches. Germline CDR1 is LNHNV and CDR2 is YYDKDF (reference sequence). The CDR3 is 16 amino acids.

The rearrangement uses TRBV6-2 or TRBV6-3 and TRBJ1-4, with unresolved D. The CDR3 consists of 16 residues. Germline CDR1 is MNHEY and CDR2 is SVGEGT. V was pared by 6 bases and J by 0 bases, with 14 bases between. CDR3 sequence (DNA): TGTGCCAGCAGACCCCTCAAGGGCTCAACTAATGAAAAACTGTTTTTT. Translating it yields CASRPLKGSTNEKLFF.

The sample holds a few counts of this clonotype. The CDR3 DNA reads TGTGCCACCAGCCTTAGCGGGAGCTACGAGCAGTACTTC. Protein: CATSLSGSYEQYF. V and J are TRBV15 and TRBJ2-7, with TRBD2 identical over 9 bases. V was pared by 5 bases and J by 3 bases, with 2 bases of the junction left unmatched. The germline CDR1 and CDR2 sequences are LNHNV and YYDKDF (reference sequence). The CDR3 runs 13 residues.

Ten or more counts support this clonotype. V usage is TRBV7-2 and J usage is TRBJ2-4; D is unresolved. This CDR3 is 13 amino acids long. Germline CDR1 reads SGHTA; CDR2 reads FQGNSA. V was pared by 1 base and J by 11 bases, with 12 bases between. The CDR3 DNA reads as TGTGCCAGCAGCTTAGTGCCGGGTAGTCTTCAGTACTTC. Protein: CASSLVPGSLQYF.

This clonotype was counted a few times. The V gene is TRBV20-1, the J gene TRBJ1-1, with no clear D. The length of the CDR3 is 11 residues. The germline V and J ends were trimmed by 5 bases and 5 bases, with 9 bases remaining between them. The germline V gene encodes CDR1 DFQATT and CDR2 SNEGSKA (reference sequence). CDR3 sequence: CSAPLVTEAFF. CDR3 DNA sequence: TGCAGTGCTCCCCTAGTAACTGAAGCTTTCTTT.

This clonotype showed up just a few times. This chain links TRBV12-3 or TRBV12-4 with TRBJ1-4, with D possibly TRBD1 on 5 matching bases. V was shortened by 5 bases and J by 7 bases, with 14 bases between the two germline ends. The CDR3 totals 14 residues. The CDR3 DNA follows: TGTGCCAGCAGTCAACAGGTGTCTCGTGAAAAACTGTTTTTT. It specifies CASSQQVSREKLFF.

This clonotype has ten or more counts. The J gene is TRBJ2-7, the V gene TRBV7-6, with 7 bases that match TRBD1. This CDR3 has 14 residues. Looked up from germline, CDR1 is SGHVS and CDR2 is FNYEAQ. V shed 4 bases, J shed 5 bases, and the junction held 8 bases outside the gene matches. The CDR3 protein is CASSSPRQGDEQYF. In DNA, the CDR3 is TGTGCCAGCAGCTCCCCCCGACAGGGAGACGAGCAGTACTTC. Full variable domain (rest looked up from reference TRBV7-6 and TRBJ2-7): GAGVSQSPRYKVTKRGQDVALRCDPISGHVSLYWYRQALGQGPEFLTYFNYEAQQDKSGLPNDRFSAERPEGSISTLTIQRTEQRDSAMYRCASSSPRQGDEQYFGPGTRLTVT.

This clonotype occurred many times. CDR3 in DNA: TGTGCCACCAGTGATTTTCCAGCGGGGGGTAGCACAGATACGCAGTATTTT. Translated, it gives CATSDFPAGGSTDTQYF. The genes are TRBV24-1 and TRBJ2-3, with 9 bases matching TRBD2. The V gene end was trimmed by 1 base and the J gene end by 0 bases; junction bases not matched to a gene: 4. From germline, CDR1 is KGHDR and CDR2 SFDVKD. This CDR3 comprises 17 residues.

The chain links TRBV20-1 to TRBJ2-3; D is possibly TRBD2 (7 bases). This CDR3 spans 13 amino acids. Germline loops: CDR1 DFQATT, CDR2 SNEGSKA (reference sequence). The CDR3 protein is CRGGRVSTDTQYF. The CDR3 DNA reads TGCAGGGGGGGGCGGGTTAGCACAGATACGCAGTATTTT.

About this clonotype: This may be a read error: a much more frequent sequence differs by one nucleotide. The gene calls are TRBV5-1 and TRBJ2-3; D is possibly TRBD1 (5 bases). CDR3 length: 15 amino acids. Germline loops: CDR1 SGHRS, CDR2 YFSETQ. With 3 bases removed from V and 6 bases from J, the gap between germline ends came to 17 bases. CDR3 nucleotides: TGCGCCAGCAGCTCCAGGACCAGGGCCTTTGATACGCAGTATTTT. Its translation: CASSSRTRAFDTQYF.

This chain's CDR3 is CASSYTPGQLPISEQYF. CDR3 sequence (DNA): TGTGCCAGCAGTTACACCCCTGGACAGCTCCCCATCAGCGAGCAGTACTTC. The chain carries TRBV6-2 or TRBV6-3 and TRBJ2-7; D may be TRBD1 (6 bases). This CDR3 is 17 amino acids long. The V gene's germline CDR1 is MNHEY and CDR2 SVGEGT. V lost 2 bases to trimming and J lost 6 bases, with 23 bases between them.

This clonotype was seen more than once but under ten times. CDR3 in amino acids: CASSLTGTEQYF. CDR3 nucleotide sequence: TGTGCCAGCAGCCTGACAGGGACCGAGCAGTACTTC. This sequence joins TRBV7-8 and TRBJ2-7, with 7 bases identical to TRBD1. V lost 5 bases and J lost 6; bases outside the gene matches: 4. Per the germline V gene, CDR1 is SGHVS and CDR2 is FQNEAQ. This CDR3 is 12 amino acids long.

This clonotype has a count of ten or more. CDR3 protein: CASSLSIWAGSSTDTQYF. As DNA, the CDR3 is TGTGCCAGCAGCTTATCTATCTGGGCGGGATCAAGCACAGATACGCAGTATTTT. The genes are TRBV11-1 and TRBJ2-3; perhaps TRBD2 as D (6 bases). CDR1 and CDR2 (germline): SGHAT, FQDESV (reference sequence). The CDR3 loop spans 18 amino acids. V dropped 2 bases and J dropped 0 bases, with 18 bases sitting between them.